These 26 T cell receptor beta chains were all obtained from the same sample, sequenced in a study of CXCR3-negative and CXCR3-positive naive CD8 T cells. Study conclusions and caveats: Naive CXCR3-positive cells had TRB CDR3s more hydrophobic than those of CXCR3-negative naive cells.

No cognate antigen is known for these TCRs. Libraries of TRB cDNA were made by 5' RACE and carried UMIs. TCRdb reprocessed the 5' RACE reads and reports one entry per CDR3 protein, with no DNA. This sample's table reports over 150,000 distinct CDR3 sequences. The sequenced sample consisted of naive CXCR3+ CD8+ T cells from blood. As for subset: CD45RO-CCR7+CD27+CD95- naive CD8+ T cells expressing CXCR3 (TNR3+). Receptor source: a human donor in good health. Some clones in this sample may be carry-over from other donors' samples.

The rearrangement joins TRBV5-5 to TRBJ2-3; TCRdb names TRBD1, which stays unverified in the absence of DNA. Germline V CDR1 and CDR2: SGHKS, YYEKEE (reference sequence). The CDR3 spans 16 residues. The CDR3 here is CASSLLPGGAGDTQYF. Looking up the rest from reference TRBV5-5 and TRBJ2-3 gives the full variable domain: DAGVTQSPTHLIKTRGQQVTLRCSPISGHKSVSWYQQVLGQGPQFIFQYYEKEERGRGNFPDRFSARQFPNYSSELNVNALLLGDSALYLCASSLLPGGAGDTQYFGPGTRLTVL.

J is TRBJ2-1 and V is TRBV28; absent DNA, TCRdb's TRBD1 call cannot be checked. The CDR3 length is 15 residues. CDR1 and CDR2 from the germline V gene are MDHEN and SYDVKM. The CDR3 loop is CASSLGQGAYNEQFF.

The genes are TRBV4-2 and TRBJ1-1. Germline-derived CDR1 and CDR2 are LGHNA and YNFKEQ. The CDR3 is 13 residues long. The CDR3 loop is CASRQAVNTEAFF.

The chain links TRBV12-3 or TRBV12-4 to TRBJ2-7; TCRdb calls TRBD1, which cannot be checked without DNA. The CDR3 is 13 amino acids. CDR3 amino acids: CASSRDSLYEQYF.

V and J are TRBV28 and TRBJ2-1; TCRdb calls TRBD2, which cannot be checked without DNA. This CDR3 is built from 15 residues. Per germline, CDR1 MDHEN and CDR2 SYDVKM. The CDR3 region is CASSKGLADYNEQFF.

The CDR3 is CASSLGGGYYEQYF. This chain connects TRBV7-2 to TRBJ2-7. The CDR3 runs to 14 residues. CDR1 SGHTA and CDR2 FQGNSA come from the germline V gene.

The rearrangement links TRBV6-2 or TRBV6-3 to TRBJ2-1; TCRdb proposes TRBD2, but this gene call is untestable without DNA. The germline gives CDR1 MNHEY, CDR2 SVGEGT. The CDR3 consists of 15 residues. The CDR3 loop reads CASSILAGGPDEQFF.

This chain connects TRBV3-1 to TRBJ2-5. The CDR3 has 14 amino acids. Germline CDR1 and CDR2: LGHDT and YNNKEL (reference sequence). The CDR3 sequence: CASSPQSYQETQYF.

This rearrangement joins TRBV28 to TRBJ1-1; the TCRdb D gene call, TRBD1, has no DNA to confirm it. Germline CDR1 reads MDHEN; CDR2 reads SYDVKM. The CDR3 is 13 amino acids. CDR3 protein: CASRLGQPTEAFF.

The rearrangement uses TRBV7-2 and TRBJ1-4; TCRdb gives TRBD1 as the D gene, but with no DNA this cannot be confirmed. Germline V gene data show CDR1 as SGHTA and CDR2 as FQGNSA. The CDR3 is made up of 14 amino acids. The CDR3 loop reads CASSRTGLNEKLFF.

The chain uses TRBV20-1 and TRBJ2-1; without DNA, the TCRdb call of TRBD2 cannot be checked. This CDR3 is 15 amino acids long. CDR1 DFQATT and CDR2 SNEGSKA come from the germline V gene (reference sequence). CDR3 region: CSARVEPGLVNEQFF.

This chain connects TRBV2 to TRBJ2-1; absent DNA, TCRdb's TRBD2 call cannot be checked. The germline V gene has CDR1 SNHLY and CDR2 FYNNEI. The length of the CDR3 is 12 residues. The chain's CDR3 is CASSDGTWEQFF. Supplemented by reference TRBV2 and TRBJ2-1, the full variable domain reads EPEVTQTPSHQVTQMGQEVILRCVPISNHLYFYWYRQILGQKVEFLVSFYNNEISEKSEIFDDQFSVERPDGSNFTLKIRSTKLEDSAMYFCASSDGTWEQFFGPGTRLTVL.

The chain links TRBV6-6 to TRBJ2-1. This CDR3 has 18 amino acids. Germline V lookup: CDR1 MNHNY, CDR2 SVGAGI (reference sequence). The CDR3 loop is CASSLTPQPRSSYNEQFF.

This chain uses TRBV20-1 with TRBJ1-5; the TCRdb D gene call, TRBD1, has no DNA to confirm it. CDR3 length equals 17 residues. The germline gives CDR1 DFQATT, CDR2 SNEGSKA (reference sequence). The CDR3: CSAGGTGHLYSNQPQHF.

This chain uses TRBV19 with TRBJ1-5. The V gene's germline CDR1 is LNHDA and CDR2 SQIVND (reference sequence). CDR3 length equals 14 residues. CDR3 protein: CASSIGSSDQPQHF.

V is TRBV29-1 and J is TRBJ1-2. The CDR3 is made up of 14 amino acids. From germline, CDR1 is SQVTM and CDR2 ANQGSEA. The CDR3 sequence is CSVPTLDHRYGYTF.

The chain has TRBV3-1 and TRBJ1-1; TCRdb's D call, TRBD1, is unchecked because there is no DNA. This CDR3 contains 13 residues. The germline gives CDR1 LGHDT, CDR2 YNNKEL (reference sequence). The CDR3: CASERTGGFEAFF.

The chain is built from TRBV7-3 and TRBJ2-1. This CDR3 has 13 amino acids. Germline V gives CDR1 SGHTA, CDR2 FQGTGA. CDR3 sequence reads: CASSPSTYNEQFF.

V usage is TRBV7-2 and J usage is TRBJ1-2; lacking DNA, the TRBD1 call made by TCRdb goes unchecked. The CDR3 has 13 residues. In germline, CDR1 is SGHTA, CDR2 FQGNSA. Here the CDR3 reads CASSPGTGEGYTF.

CDR3 sequence: CSVKGGRALNEQFF. The chain links TRBV29-1 to TRBJ2-1; the TRBD2 assignment by TCRdb is unverifiable without DNA. The CDR3 is 14 residues long. The germline V gene has CDR1 SQVTM and CDR2 ANQGSEA.

The V gene is TRBV29-1, the J gene TRBJ2-3; TCRdb selects TRBD2, and the lack of DNA leaves this call unchecked. Germline V gene data show CDR1 as SQVTM and CDR2 as ANQGSEA. The CDR3 extends over 15 amino acids. CDR3 in amino acids: CSVEVLAANTDTQYF.

This rearrangement joins TRBV29-1 to TRBJ1-3; the D call of TRBD1 rests on TCRdb alone, since no DNA is present to check it. The CDR3 sequence is 15 residues long. Germline V gene data show CDR1 as SQVTM and CDR2 as ANQGSEA. CDR3 region: CSVGGQPNSGNTIYF.

The genes are TRBV9 and TRBJ2-2; TCRdb designates TRBD2, a call that cannot be tested without DNA. The CDR3 length is 17 residues. Germline assignment: CDR1 SGDLS and CDR2 YYNGEE. This CDR3 reads CASSVPLAGGYTGEPFF.

This chain uses TRBV28 with TRBJ2-2; the D call of TRBD1 rests on TCRdb alone, since no DNA is present to check it. CDR3 size: 19 residues. Germline-derived CDR1 and CDR2 are MDHEN and SYDVKM. This CDR3 is CASSLSIYQGPGNTGELFF.

V is TRBV27 and J is TRBJ2-4. Germline CDR1 reads MNHEY; CDR2 reads SMNVEV (reference sequence). The CDR3 covers 16 residues. The CDR3 loop reads CASGNETIPAKNIQYF.

The chain has TRBV12-3 or TRBV12-4 and TRBJ2-2; absent DNA, TCRdb's TRBD2 call cannot be checked. The CDR3 loop spans 15 amino acids. The CDR3 sequence is CASRASGRVTGELFF.